The next 32 T cell receptor beta chains were all read from a single sample in a study of blood T cell repertoires in COVID-19. Sequencing used immunoSEQ multiplex PCR; TCRdb keeps in-frame clones, though not all of them. Here the sample spans approximately 450,000 clones, approximately 90% being singletons. The sequencing input was PBMCs or T cells enriched from blood (not recorded which). The receptors were sampled from a young woman with acute COVID-19.

The chain links TRBV5-6 to TRBJ2-4; unclear D gene. In germline, CDR1 is SGHDT, CDR2 YYEEEE. V dropped 1 base and J dropped 5 bases, with 10 bases sitting between them. The CDR3 runs to 14 residues. CDR3 DNA sequence: TGTGCCAGCAGCTTGACTCCCACCGAAAACATTCAGTACTTC. It is translated as CASSLTPTENIQYF.

The chain is built from TRBV5-6 and TRBJ2-5; 10 bases are shared with TRBD1. V shed 5 bases, J shed 13 bases, and the junction held 8 bases outside the gene matches. There are 12 residues in the CDR3. Germline-derived CDR1 and CDR2 are SGHDT and YYEEEE. The CDR3 reads CASSPDRGALYF. The CDR3 DNA reads TGTGCCAGCAGTCCGGACAGGGGGGCATTGTACTTC.

The chain carries TRBV4-3 and TRBJ1-2; TRBD1 is a possible D gene (5 bases). Germline V gene data show CDR1 as LGHNA and CDR2 as YSLEER. V was pared by 0 bases and J by 8 bases, with 10 bases between. The CDR3 has 13 residues. CDR3 sequence: CASSQDIGVGYTF. CDR3 nucleotide sequence: TGCGCCAGCAGCCAAGACATAGGGGTAGGCTACACCTTC.

V and J are TRBV9 and TRBJ1-5; 9 positions match TRBD1. The length of the CDR3 is 14 residues. The junction had 2 bases not matched to a gene; V was cut back by 2 bases and J by 5 bases. CDR1 and CDR2 from the germline V gene are SGDLS and YYNGEE. The CDR3 sequence is CASSVGTGHQPQHF. For the CDR3, the DNA is TGTGCCAGCAGCGTCGGGACAGGGCATCAGCCCCAGCATTTT.

The chain uses TRBV27 and TRBJ1-2; D is unclear. The CDR3 sequence is 13 residues long. V lost 3 bases, J lost 4 bases, and 9 bases lay in between. The V gene's germline CDR1 is MNHEY and CDR2 SMNVEV (reference sequence). The CDR3, as DNA: TGTGCCAGCAGTTTGAGCGCAGTCTATGGCTACACCTTC. Its translation is CASSLSAVYGYTF.

The rearrangement uses TRBV28 and TRBJ1-2, with TRBD1 as a possible D gene (5 bases). The CDR3 covers 12 residues. V was trimmed by 6 bases and J by 7 bases, leaving 12 bases between them. Germline values: CDR1 MDHEN, CDR2 SYDVKM. The CDR3 protein is CASSSSGFGYTF. The CDR3 DNA reads TGTGCCAGCAGCTCCTCAGGGTTTGGCTACACCTTC.

This clone was seen a handful of times. V gene TRBV9 combines with J gene TRBJ2-1; perhaps TRBD2 as D (6 bases). The CDR3 has 15 amino acids. CDR1 SGDLS and CDR2 YYNGEE come from the germline V gene. V was clipped by 5 bases and J by 5 bases, with 17 bases between them. For the CDR3, the DNA is TGTGCCAGCAGGTCCGGGAGCAGTGAGGACAATGAGCAGTTCTTC. Protein product: CASRSGSSEDNEQFF.

V and J are TRBV10-2 and TRBJ1-2; D is uncertain. This CDR3 has 12 residues. Deletions cut 2 bases from V and 5 bases from J, with 6 bases between. Germline V CDR1 and CDR2: WSHSY, SAAADI. The CDR3 DNA reads as TGCGCCAGCAGTGAGGAGGATTATGGCTACACCTTC. Translation gives CASSEEDYGYTF.

The chain couples TRBV7-2 to TRBJ2-7, with no clear D. Germline CDR1 SGHTA, CDR2 FQGNSA. There are 12 residues in the CDR3. V gave up 5 bases and J gave up 0 bases, with 5 bases separating them. CDR3 protein: CASSPLSYEQYF. DNA for the CDR3: TGTGCCAGCAGCCCCCTCTCCTACGAGCAGTACTTC.

This rearrangement joins TRBV9 to TRBJ1-3; D not certain. CDR3 length equals 12 residues. Looked up from germline, CDR1 is SGDLS and CDR2 is YYNGEE. The V and J ends lost 0 bases and 8 bases respectively, with 6 bases between them. The CDR3 loop is CASSVAEDTIYF. DNA for the CDR3: TGTGCCAGCAGCGTAGCCGAGGACACCATATATTTT.

The V gene is TRBV12-5, the J gene TRBJ2-7; 7 bases are a match to TRBD1. The V gene's germline CDR1 is LGHNT and CDR2 FRNRAP. This CDR3 is 16 amino acids long. Germline trimming cut 5 bases from V and 3 bases from J; bases unmatched to any gene: 13. CDR3 loop: CASGLPDANRGYEQYF. The CDR3 DNA sequence: TGTGCTAGTGGTCTCCCTGATGCAAACAGGGGCTACGAGCAGTACTTC.

This chain uses TRBV5-1 with TRBJ2-2, with D unclear. Deletions cut 3 bases from V and 7 bases from J, with 10 bases between. The germline V gene encodes CDR1 SGHRS and CDR2 YFSETQ. This CDR3 has 13 amino acids. CDR3: CASSSGEVGELFF. The CDR3 coding sequence is TGCGCCAGCAGCTCGGGTGAGGTCGGGGAGCTGTTTTTT.

The chain couples TRBV6-5 to TRBJ2-3; TRBD2 is a possible D gene (5 bases). Trimming pared 4 bases from V and 5 bases from J, leaving 13 bases between. The CDR3 length is 14 residues. CDR1 is MNHEY, CDR2 SVGAGI, per germline. This CDR3 reads CASSSRNRGDTQYF. In DNA form, the CDR3 reads TGTGCCAGCAGTTCACGAAATCGGGGAGATACGCAGTATTTT.

This clone was seen just once. This chain joins TRBV27 and TRBJ1-1; 8 nucleotides agree with TRBD1. CDR1 and CDR2 (germline): MNHEY, SMNVEV (reference sequence). The V segment lost 3 bases and the J segment 4 bases; nucleotides outside the gene matches: 10. The CDR3 consists of 16 residues. The CDR3 here is CASSLGTGTGLTEAFF. The CDR3 bases are TGTGCCAGCAGTTTGGGAACCGGGACAGGACTCACTGAAGCTTTCTTT.

The V gene is TRBV28, the J gene TRBJ2-7, with 8 bases matching TRBD2. The CDR3 is made up of 14 amino acids. V trimming: 6 bases; J trimming: 7 bases; junction bases outside the gene matches: 11. Germline V gene data show CDR1 as MDHEN and CDR2 as SYDVKM. CDR3 nucleotides: TGTGCCAGCAGGGACCTTAGCGGGATCGCTGAGCAGTACTTC. Its translation is CASRDLSGIAEQYF.

The J gene is TRBJ1-1, the V gene TRBV15; D remains ambiguous. Per the germline V gene, CDR1 is LNHNV and CDR2 is YYDKDF (reference sequence). The CDR3 runs to 14 residues. V was shortened by 0 bases and J by 7 bases, with 12 bases between the two germline ends. In DNA form, the CDR3 reads TGTGCCACCAGCAGAGATGGGTATCAGGTTGAAGCTTTCTTT. This gives the protein CATSRDGYQVEAFF.

This chain links TRBV5-1 with TRBJ2-7; tentatively, D is TRBD1 (5 bases). Between the trimmed V and J ends, which lost 2 bases and 7 bases, there was a span of 13 bases. Germline V gene lookup returns CDR1 SGHRS and CDR2 YFSETQ. This CDR3 is 13 amino acids long. DNA of the CDR3: TGCGCCAGCAGCTTAACGATAGGGGTAGAGCAGTACTTC. This translates into CASSLTIGVEQYF. The variable domain in full, completed from reference TRBV5-1 and TRBJ2-7, reads KAGVTQTPRYLIKTRGQQVTLSCSPISGHRSVSWYQQTPGQGLQFLFEYFSETQRNKGNFPGRFSGRQFSNSRSEMNVSTLELGDSALYLCASSLTIGVEQYFGPGTRLTVT.

This chain joins TRBV12-3 or TRBV12-4 and TRBJ1-4; possibly TRBD1 for D (6 bases). CDR3 length equals 13 residues. Between the trimmed V and J ends, which lost 5 bases and 7 bases, there was a span of 11 bases. The CDR3 DNA is TGTGCCAGCAGTGTTGGGACACCTGAAAAACTGTTTTTT. It codes for CASSVGTPEKLFF.

The rearrangement links TRBV2 to TRBJ2-1; TRBD2 matches at 9 bases. This CDR3 has 15 amino acids. The J segment lost 7 bases and the V segment lost 2 bases, leaving 6 bases of the junction unmatched. Per germline, CDR1 SNHLY and CDR2 FYNNEI. This CDR3 is CASSESGLAFNEQFF. The CDR3, as DNA: TGTGCCAGCAGTGAAAGCGGACTAGCGTTTAATGAGCAGTTCTTC.

This clone was seen just once. The rearrangement links TRBV14 to TRBJ1-4; TRBD1 matches 7 bases. Germline V gives CDR1 SGHDN, CDR2 FVKESK. This CDR3 has 16 residues. Trimming removed 1 base from V and 8 bases from J; junction bases left unmatched: 10. CDR3 protein: CASSQGWTGVEEKLFF. The CDR3, as DNA: TGTGCCAGCAGCCAAGGGTGGACAGGAGTTGAAGAAAAACTGTTTTTT. The full variable domain, completed using reference TRBV14 and TRBJ1-4, is EAGVTQFPSHSVIEKGQTVTLRCDPISGHDNLYWYRRVMGKEIKFLLHFVKESKQDESGMPNNRFLAERTGGTYSTLKVQPAELEDSGVYFCASSQGWTGVEEKLFFGSGTQLSVL.

V is TRBV5-1 and J is TRBJ1-1, with 9 bases matching TRBD1. This CDR3 contains 15 residues. The ends lost 7 bases at V and 4 bases at J; junction bases unmatched: 11. Germline CDR1 reads SGHRS; CDR2 reads YFSETQ. The CDR3 is CASELTGGAGTEAFF. Written as DNA, the CDR3 is TGCGCCAGCGAGTTAACAGGGGGCGCTGGCACTGAAGCTTTCTTT.

This clone was seen a handful of times. V gene TRBV7-9 combines with J gene TRBJ1-2, with D maybe TRBD1 (5 bases). The CDR3 is 13 residues long. Germline loops: CDR1 SEHNR, CDR2 FQNEAQ (reference sequence). With 5 bases removed from V and 8 bases from J, the gap between germline ends came to 15 bases. CDR3 sequence: CASSAGGLEGYTF. CDR3 DNA: TGTGCCAGCAGCGCGGGGGGATTGGAGGGCTACACCTTC.

The chain is built from TRBV4-3 and TRBJ1-2; unclear D gene. CDR3 length: 14 amino acids. Germline CDR1 is LGHNA and CDR2 is YSLEER. Between the trimmed V and J ends, which lost 0 bases and 4 bases, there was a span of 9 bases. This CDR3 is CASSQDDGLYGYTF. DNA for the CDR3: TGCGCCAGCAGCCAAGACGACGGACTCTATGGCTACACCTTC.

The chain has TRBV5-4 and TRBJ1-5, with TRBD1 matching over 7 bases. Per germline, CDR1 SGHNT and CDR2 YYREEE (reference sequence). The V segment lost 0 bases and the J segment 3 bases; nucleotides outside the gene matches: 6. There are 16 residues in the CDR3. In DNA form, the CDR3 reads TGTGCCAGCAGCTTGGACGCCAGGGGGTCCAATCAGCCCCAGCATTTT. This translates into CASSLDARGSNQPQHF.

The chain links TRBV9 to TRBJ1-2; D is unclear. With 2 bases removed from V and 7 bases from J, the gap between germline ends came to 9 bases. CDR3 length: 12 residues. CDR1 and CDR2 (germline): SGDLS, YYNGEE. CDR3 sequence: CASSVSSGGYTF. The CDR3 DNA reads TGTGCCAGCAGCGTTTCTTCGGGTGGCTACACCTTC.

The chain joins TRBV3-1 (or the pseudogene TRBV3-2) to TRBJ2-3; D gene unclear. The CDR3 consists of 16 residues. The germline CDR1 and CDR2 sequences are LGHDT and YNNKEL (reference sequence). V dropped 1 base and J dropped 0 bases, with 11 bases sitting between them. The CDR3 loop is CASSQVPQISTDTQYF. The CDR3 DNA reads as TGTGCCAGCAGCCAAGTTCCACAGATCAGCACAGATACGCAGTATTTT.

The chain employs TRBV5-4 and TRBJ2-2; 8 nucleotides match TRBD1. This CDR3 contains 13 residues. The trim removed 5 bases at V and 3 bases at J, leaving 0 bases unmatched. Germline CDR1 reads SGHNT; CDR2 reads YYREEE (reference sequence). The CDR3: CASRGQDTGELFF. Here the CDR3 DNA reads TGTGCCAGCAGGGGACAGGACACCGGGGAGCTGTTTTTT.

The CDR3 DNA follows: TGCGCCAGCAGCCCCGGGGAAGCCGGGGAGCTGTTTTTT. Protein: CASSPGEAGELFF. The chain employs TRBV5-1 and TRBJ2-2; a weak D match, TRBD2 (5 bases). Trimming took 4 bases from V and 6 from J, leaving 10 bases between them. The length of the CDR3 is 13 residues. Looked up from germline, CDR1 is SGHRS and CDR2 is YFSETQ.

The rearrangement links TRBV28 to TRBJ2-7, with TRBD1 matching 11 bases. The CDR3 length is 15 residues. Losses at the gene ends were 6 bases for V and 3 bases for J; bases not matched to a gene: 7. The germline V gene encodes CDR1 MDHEN and CDR2 SYDVKM. CDR3 in DNA: TGTGCCAGCAGCCAGGCGGGACAGGGGGACTACGAGCAGTACTTC. It is translated as CASSQAGQGDYEQYF.

The gene calls are TRBV6-5 and TRBJ1-6, with 11 bases that match TRBD1. From germline, CDR1 is MNHEY and CDR2 SVGAGI. V shed 8 bases, J shed 6 bases, and the junction held 0 bases outside the gene matches. The length of the CDR3 is 13 residues. CDR3 bases: TGTGCCAGCGGGACAGGGGGTAATTCACCCCTCCACTTT. It encodes CASGTGGNSPLHF.

The rearrangement joins TRBV9 to TRBJ1-2; maybe TRBD1 (5 bases). This CDR3 has 15 amino acids. In germline, CDR1 is SGDLS, CDR2 YYNGEE. V lost 0 bases and J lost 8, with 17 bases in between. The CDR3 coding sequence is TGTGCCAGCAGCGTAGAAGACAGACCCCTGGGGGGCTACACCTTC. Translated: CASSVEDRPLGGYTF. The full variable domain, in which reference TRBV9 and TRBJ1-2 provide the parts outside the CDR3, is DSGVTQTPKHLITATGQRVTLRCSPRSGDLSVYWYQQSLDQGLQFLIQYYNGEERAKGNILERFSAQQFPDLHSELNLSSLELGDSALYFCASSVEDRPLGGYTFGSGTRLTVV.

This chain uses TRBV30 with TRBJ1-4; the D is unclear. Germline-derived CDR1 and CDR2 are GTSNPN and SVGIG (reference sequence). V was shortened by 2 bases and J by 0 bases, with 13 bases between the two germline ends. This CDR3 region has 16 residues. CDR3 loop: CAWSPLHFATNEKLFF. As DNA, the CDR3 is TGTGCCTGGAGTCCCCTGCACTTTGCAACTAATGAAAAACTGTTTTTT.